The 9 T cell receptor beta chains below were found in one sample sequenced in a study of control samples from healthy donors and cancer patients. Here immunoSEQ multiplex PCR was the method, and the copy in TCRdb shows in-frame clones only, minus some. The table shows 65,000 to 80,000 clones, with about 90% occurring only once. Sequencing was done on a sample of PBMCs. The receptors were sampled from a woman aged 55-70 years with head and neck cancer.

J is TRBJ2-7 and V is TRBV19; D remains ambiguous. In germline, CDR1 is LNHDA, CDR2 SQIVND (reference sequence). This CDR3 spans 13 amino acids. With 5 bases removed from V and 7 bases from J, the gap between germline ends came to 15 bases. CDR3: CASSAQPLGEQYF. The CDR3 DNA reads TGTGCCAGTAGTGCCCAACCCCTAGGGGAGCAGTACTTC. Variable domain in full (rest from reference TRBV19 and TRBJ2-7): DGGITQSPKYLFRKEGQNVTLSCEQNLNHDAMYWYRQDPGQGLRLIYYSQIVNDFQKGDIAEGYSVSREKKESFPLTVTSAQKNPTAFYLCASSAQPLGEQYFGPGTRLTVT.

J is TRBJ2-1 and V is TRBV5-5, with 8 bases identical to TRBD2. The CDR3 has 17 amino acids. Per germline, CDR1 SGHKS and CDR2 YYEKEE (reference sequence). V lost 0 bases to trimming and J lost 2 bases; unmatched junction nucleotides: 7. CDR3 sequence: CASSLGTSGTPYNEQFF. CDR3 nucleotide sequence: TGTGCCAGCAGCTTGGGAACTAGCGGCACTCCCTACAATGAGCAGTTCTTC.

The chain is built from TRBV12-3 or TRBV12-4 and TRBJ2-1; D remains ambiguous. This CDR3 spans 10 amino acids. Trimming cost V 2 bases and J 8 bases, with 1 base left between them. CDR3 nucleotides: TGTGCCAGCAGTTTACATGAGCAGTTCTTC. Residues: CASSLHEQFF.

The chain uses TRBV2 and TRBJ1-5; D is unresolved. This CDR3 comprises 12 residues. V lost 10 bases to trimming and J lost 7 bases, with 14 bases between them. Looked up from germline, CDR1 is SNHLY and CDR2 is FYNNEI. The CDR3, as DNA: TGTGCCACCTGGCCAGCCGGGCAGCCCCAGCATTTT. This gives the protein CATWPAGQPQHF.

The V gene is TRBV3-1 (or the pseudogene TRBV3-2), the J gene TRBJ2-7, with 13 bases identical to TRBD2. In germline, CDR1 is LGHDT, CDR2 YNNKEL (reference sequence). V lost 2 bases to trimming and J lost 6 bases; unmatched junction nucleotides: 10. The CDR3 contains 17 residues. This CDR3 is CASSQYPGTSGTGEQYF. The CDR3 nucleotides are TGTGCCAGCAGCCAATACCCCGGGACTAGCGGGACTGGCGAGCAGTACTTC.

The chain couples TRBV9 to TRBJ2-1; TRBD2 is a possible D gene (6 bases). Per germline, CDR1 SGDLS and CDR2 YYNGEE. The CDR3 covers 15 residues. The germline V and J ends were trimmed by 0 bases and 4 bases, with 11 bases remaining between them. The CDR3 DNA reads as TGTGCCAGCAGCGTAGCCGGGAGTCGGTACAATGAGCAGTTCTTC. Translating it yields CASSVAGSRYNEQFF.

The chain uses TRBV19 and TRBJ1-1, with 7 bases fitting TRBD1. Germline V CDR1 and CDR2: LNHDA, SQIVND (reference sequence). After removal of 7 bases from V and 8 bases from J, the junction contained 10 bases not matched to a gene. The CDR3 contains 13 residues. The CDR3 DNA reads TGTGCCAGTACTATCCAGACAGGGATGGAAGCTTTCTTT. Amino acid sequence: CASTIQTGMEAFF.

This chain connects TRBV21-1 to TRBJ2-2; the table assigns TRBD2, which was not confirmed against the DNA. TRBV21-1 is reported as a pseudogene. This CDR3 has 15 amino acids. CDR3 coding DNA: TGTGCCAGCAGCCCCAAGGGGGGGCTAAGCGGGGAGCTGTTTTTT. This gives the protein CASSPKGGLSGELFF.

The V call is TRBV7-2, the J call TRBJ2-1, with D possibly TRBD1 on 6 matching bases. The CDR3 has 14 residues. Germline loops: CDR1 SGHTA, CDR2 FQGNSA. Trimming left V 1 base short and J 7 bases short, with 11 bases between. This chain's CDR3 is CASSLEGGPNEQFF. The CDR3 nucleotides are TGTGCCAGCAGCTTAGAAGGGGGACCAAATGAGCAGTTCTTC. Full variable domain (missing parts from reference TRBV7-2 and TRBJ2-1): GAGVSQSPSNKVTEKGKDVELRCDPISGHTALYWYRQSLGQGLEFLIYFQGNSAPDKSGLPSDRFSAERTGGSVSTLTIQRTQQEDSAVYLCASSLEGGPNEQFFGPGTRLTVL.